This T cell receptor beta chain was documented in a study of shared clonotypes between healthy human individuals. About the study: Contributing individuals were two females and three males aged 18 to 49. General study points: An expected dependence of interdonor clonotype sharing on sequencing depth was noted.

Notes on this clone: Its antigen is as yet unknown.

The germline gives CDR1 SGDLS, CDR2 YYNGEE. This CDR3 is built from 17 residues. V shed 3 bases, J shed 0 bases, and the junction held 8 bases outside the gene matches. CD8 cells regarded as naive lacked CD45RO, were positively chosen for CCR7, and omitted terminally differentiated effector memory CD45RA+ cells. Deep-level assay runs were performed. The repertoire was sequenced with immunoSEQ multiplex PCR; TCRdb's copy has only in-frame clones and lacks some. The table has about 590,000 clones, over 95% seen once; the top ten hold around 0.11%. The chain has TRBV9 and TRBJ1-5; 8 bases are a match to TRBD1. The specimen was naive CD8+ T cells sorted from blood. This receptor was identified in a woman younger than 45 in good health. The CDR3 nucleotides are TGTGCCAGCAGCGCACAAGGACAGGGACTTAGCAATCAGCCCCAGCATTTT. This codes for CASSAQGQGLSNQPQHF.